This T cell receptor (beta chain) appears in the sequencing data of a study of T-cell memory formation after mild COVID-19. Study outcomes and limitations: Clones shrinking between day 15 and 85 showed a balanced CD4/CD8 split, and those that grew later tilted toward CD4+. Clonal second-wave expansions that peaked on day 37 had unconfirmed SARS-CoV-2 specificity. A subset of responding clones appeared in pre-infection memory, suggesting cross-reactive memory joined.

For this clonotype: Its target is unknown.

The germline V gene has CDR1 KGHDR and CDR2 SFDVKD. The CDR3 is made up of 15 amino acids. V was pared by 8 bases and J by 0 bases, with 14 bases between. TCRdb re-analysed the 5' RACE reads in MiXCR, keeping a single row per CDR3 protein. The sample shows around 420,000 distinct CDR3 sequences, 20% to 25% of them seen only once. Source material: PBMCs or a T cell subset sorted from them (not recorded which). This sequence was found in an adult woman who had mild COVID-19 (a few samples of this study predate the infection). Cell type and time point are not known. The chain recombines TRBV24-1 with TRBJ2-3; D gene ambiguous. The CDR3: CATTARQASTDTQYF. The CDR3 DNA reads as TGTGCCACCACCGCCCGCCAGGCCAGCACAGATACGCAGTATTTT.